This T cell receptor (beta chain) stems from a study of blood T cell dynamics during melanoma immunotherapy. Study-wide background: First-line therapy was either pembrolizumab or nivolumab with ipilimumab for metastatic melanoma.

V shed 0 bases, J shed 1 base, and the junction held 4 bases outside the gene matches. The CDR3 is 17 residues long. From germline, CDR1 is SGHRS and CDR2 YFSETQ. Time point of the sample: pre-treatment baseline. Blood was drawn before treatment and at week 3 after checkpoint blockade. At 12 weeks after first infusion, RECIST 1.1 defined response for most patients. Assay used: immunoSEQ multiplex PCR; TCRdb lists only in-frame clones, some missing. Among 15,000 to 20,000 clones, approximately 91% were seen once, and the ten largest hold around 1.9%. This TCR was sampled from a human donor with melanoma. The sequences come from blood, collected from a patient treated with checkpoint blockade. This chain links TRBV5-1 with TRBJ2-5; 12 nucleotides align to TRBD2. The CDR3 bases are TGCGCCAGCAGCTTGGGACTAGCGGGAGACACCCAAGAGACCCAGTACTTC. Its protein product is CASSLGLAGDTQETQYF.